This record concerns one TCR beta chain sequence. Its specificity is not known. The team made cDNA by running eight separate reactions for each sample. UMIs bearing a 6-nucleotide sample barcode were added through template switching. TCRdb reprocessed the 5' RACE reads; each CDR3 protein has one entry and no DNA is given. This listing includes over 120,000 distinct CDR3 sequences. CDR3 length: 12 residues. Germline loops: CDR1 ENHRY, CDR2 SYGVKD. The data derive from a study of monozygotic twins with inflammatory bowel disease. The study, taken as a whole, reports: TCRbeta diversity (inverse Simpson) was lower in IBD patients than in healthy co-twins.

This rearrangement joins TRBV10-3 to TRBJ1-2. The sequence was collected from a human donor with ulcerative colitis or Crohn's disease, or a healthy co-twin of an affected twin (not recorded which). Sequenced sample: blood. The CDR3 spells CAISGGLDGYTF.